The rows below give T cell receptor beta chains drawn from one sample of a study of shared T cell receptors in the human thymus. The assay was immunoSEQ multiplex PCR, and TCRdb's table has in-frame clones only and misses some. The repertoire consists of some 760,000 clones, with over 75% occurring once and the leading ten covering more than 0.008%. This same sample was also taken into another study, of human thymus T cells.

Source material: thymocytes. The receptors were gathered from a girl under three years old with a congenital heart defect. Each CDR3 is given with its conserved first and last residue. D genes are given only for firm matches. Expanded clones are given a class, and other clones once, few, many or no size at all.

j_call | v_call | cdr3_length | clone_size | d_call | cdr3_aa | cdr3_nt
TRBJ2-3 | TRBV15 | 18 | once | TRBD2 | CATSRDLGTSGGTDTQYF | TGTGCCACCAGCAGAGACCTAGGGACTAGCGGGGGTACAGATACGCAGTATTTT
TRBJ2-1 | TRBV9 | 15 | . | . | CASSTMDSLYNEQFF | TGTGCCAGCAGCACCATGGACTCCCTCTACAATGAGCAGTTCTTC
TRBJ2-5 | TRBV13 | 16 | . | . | CASSLVWGAREETQYF | TGTGCCAGCAGCTTAGTGTGGGGAGCAAGGGAAGAGACCCAGTACTTC
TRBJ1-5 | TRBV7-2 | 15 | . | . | CASSLIPGVNQPQHF | TGTGCCAGCAGCTTAATTCCAGGGGTTAATCAGCCCCAGCATTTT
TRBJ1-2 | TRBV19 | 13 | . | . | CASSTTGRGGYTF | TGTGCCAGTAGTACCACAGGGAGAGGGGGCTACACCTTC
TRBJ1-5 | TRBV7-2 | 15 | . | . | CASSSQGYSNQPQHF | TGTGCCAGCAGCTCCCAGGGCTATAGCAATCAGCCCCAGCATTTT
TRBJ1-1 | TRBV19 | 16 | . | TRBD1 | CASSITSTGPHTEAFF | TGTGCCAGTAGTATCACCTCGACAGGGCCCCACACTGAAGCTTTCTTT
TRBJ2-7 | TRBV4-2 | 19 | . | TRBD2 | CASSLIPGLAGGPTHEQYF | TGTGCCAGCAGCCTTATCCCGGGACTAGCGGGGGGGCCTACCCACGAGCAGTACTTC
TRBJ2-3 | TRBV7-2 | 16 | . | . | CASSLKGQPPADTQYF | TGTGCCAGCAGCTTAAAAGGACAGCCCCCAGCAGATACGCAGTATTTT
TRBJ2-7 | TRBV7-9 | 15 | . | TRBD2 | CASSFSGGKPYEQYF | TGTGCCAGCAGCTTTAGCGGGGGGAAACCCTACGAGCAGTACTTC
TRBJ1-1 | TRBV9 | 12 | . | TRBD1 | CASRKGAAGAFF | TGTGCCAGCAGGAAGGGGGCAGCGGGAGCTTTCTTT
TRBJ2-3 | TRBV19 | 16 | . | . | CASSTASASSTDTQYF | TGTGCCAGTAGTACAGCTAGCGCCTCTAGCACAGATACGCAGTATTTT
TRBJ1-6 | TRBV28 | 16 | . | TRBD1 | CASSLEQGLFTSPLHF | TGTGCCAGCAGTTTAGAACAGGGGTTATTTACTTCACCCCTCCACTTT
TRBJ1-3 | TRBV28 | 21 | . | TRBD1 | CASSFIPAGTGGQFSGNTIYF | TGTGCCAGCAGTTTTATCCCCGCAGGGACAGGGGGCCAATTCTCTGGAAACACCATATATTTT
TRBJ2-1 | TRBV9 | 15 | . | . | CASSVEGRTYNEQFF | TGTGCCAGCAGCGTGGAGGGACGGACCTACAATGAGCAGTTCTTC
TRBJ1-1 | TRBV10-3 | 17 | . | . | CAQIWSGTGGENTEAFF | TGTGCCCAGATTTGGTCGGGGACGGGGGGAGAGAACACTGAAGCTTTCTTT
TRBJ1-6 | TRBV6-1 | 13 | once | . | CASSVTGNSPLHF | TGTGCCAGCAGTGTGACGGGGAATTCACCCCTCCACTTT
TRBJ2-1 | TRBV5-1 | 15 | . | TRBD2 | CASSLGAGGYNEQFF | TGCGCCAGCAGCTTGGGTGCGGGGGGGTACAATGAGCAGTTCTTC
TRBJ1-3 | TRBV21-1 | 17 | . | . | CASPFLGTDLSGNTIYF | TGTGCCAGCCCTTTCCTGGGCACCGACCTCTCTGGAAACACCATATATTTT
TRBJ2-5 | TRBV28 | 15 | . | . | CASSPNWTLRETQYF | TGTGCCAGCAGTCCTAATTGGACATTACGAGAGACCCAGTACTTC
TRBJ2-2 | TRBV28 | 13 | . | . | CASRSWAPGELFF | TGTGCCAGCCGTTCGTGGGCCCCCGGGGAGCTGTTTTTT
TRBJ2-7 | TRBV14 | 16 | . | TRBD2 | CASSQDWTSGYHEQYF | TGTGCCAGCAGCCAAGACTGGACTAGCGGGTACCACGAGCAGTACTTC
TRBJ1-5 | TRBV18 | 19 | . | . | CASSTGHPLGLYSNQPQHF | TGTGCCAGCTCAACGGGACACCCCCTCGGACTTTATAGCAATCAGCCCCAGCATTTT
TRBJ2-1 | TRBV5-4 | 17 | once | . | CASSLRFGAGTDEQQFF | TGTGCCAGCAGCTTGAGGTTCGGGGCGGGGACGGATGAGCAGCAGTTCTTC
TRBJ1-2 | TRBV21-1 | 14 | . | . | CASSIRDRGPGYTF | TGTGCCAGCAGCATCCGGGACAGGGGGCCTGGCTACACCTTC
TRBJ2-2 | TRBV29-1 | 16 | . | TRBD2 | CSVVPQAGGPPGELFF | TGCAGCGTTGTACCCCAAGCGGGGGGACCGCCCGGGGAGCTGTTTTTT
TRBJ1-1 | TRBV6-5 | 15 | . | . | CASSYLGAPNTEAFF | TGTGCCAGCAGTTACTTGGGGGCCCCGAACACTGAAGCTTTCTTT
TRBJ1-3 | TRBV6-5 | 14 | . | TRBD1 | CASSLGQGENTIYF | TGTGCCAGCAGTCTGGGACAGGGCGAAAACACCATATATTTT
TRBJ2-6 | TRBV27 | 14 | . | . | CASSLARGANVLTF | TGTGCCAGCAGTCTAGCCCGGGGGGCCAACGTCCTGACTTTC
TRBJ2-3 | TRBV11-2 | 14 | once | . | CASSVRWSTDTQYF | TGTGCCAGCAGCGTCCGGTGGAGCACAGATACGCAGTATTTT
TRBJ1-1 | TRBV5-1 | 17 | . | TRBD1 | CASSLETGAGPNTEAFF | TGCGCCAGCAGCTTGGAGACAGGGGCGGGACCGAACACTGAAGCTTTCTTT
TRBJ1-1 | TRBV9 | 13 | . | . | CASSVWAGAEAFF | TGTGCCAGCAGCGTTTGGGCTGGCGCTGAAGCTTTCTTT
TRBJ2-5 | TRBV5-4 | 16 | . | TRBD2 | CASSFGLAGRQETQYF | TGTGCCAGCAGCTTTGGACTAGCGGGGAGACAAGAGACCCAGTACTTC